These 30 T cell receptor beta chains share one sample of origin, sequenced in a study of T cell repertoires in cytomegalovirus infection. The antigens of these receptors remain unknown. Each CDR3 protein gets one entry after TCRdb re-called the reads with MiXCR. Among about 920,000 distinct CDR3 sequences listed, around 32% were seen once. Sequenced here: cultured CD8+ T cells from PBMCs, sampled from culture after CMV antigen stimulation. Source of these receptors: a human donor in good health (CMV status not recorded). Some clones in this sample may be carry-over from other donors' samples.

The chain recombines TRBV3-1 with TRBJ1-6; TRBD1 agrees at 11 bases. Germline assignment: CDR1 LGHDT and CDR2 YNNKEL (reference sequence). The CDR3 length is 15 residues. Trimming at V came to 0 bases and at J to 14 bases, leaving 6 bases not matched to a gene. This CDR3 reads CASSQDLDRGLSLHF. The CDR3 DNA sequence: TGTGCCAGCAGCCAAGATCTGGACAGGGGGCTTTCCCTCCACTTT.

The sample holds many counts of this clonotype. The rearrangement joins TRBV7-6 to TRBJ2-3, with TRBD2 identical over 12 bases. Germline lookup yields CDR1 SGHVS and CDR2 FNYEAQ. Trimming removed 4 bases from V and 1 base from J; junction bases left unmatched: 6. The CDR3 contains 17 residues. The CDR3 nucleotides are TGTGCCAGCAGCTGGGGACTAGCGGGCATGGGCACAGATACGCAGTATTTT. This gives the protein CASSWGLAGMGTDTQYF.

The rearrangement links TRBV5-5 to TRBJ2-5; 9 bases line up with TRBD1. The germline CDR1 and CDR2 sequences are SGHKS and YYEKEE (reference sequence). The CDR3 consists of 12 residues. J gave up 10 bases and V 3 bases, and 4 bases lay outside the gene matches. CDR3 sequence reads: CASSWTGEDQYF. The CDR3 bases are TGTGCCAGCAGCTGGACAGGGGAGGACCAGTACTTC.

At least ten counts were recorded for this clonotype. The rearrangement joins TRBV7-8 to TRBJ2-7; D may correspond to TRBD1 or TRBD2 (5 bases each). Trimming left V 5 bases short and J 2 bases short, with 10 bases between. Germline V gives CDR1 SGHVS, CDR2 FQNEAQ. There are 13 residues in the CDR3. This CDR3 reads CASSPRDPYEQYF. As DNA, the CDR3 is TGTGCCAGCAGCCCACGGGACCCCTACGAGCAGTACTTC.

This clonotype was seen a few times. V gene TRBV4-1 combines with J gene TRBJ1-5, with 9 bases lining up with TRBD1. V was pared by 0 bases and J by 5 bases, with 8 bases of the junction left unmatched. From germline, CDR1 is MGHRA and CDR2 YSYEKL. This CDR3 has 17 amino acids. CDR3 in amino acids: CASSQELTGGADQPQHF. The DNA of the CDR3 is TGCGCCAGCAGCCAAGAGCTAACAGGGGGCGCGGATCAGCCCCAGCATTTT.

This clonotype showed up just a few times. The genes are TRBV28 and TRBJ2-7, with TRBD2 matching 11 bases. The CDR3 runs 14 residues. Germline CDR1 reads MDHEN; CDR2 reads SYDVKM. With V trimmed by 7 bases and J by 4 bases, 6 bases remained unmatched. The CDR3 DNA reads TGTGCCAGCACCCCCACTAGCGGGGGTTACGAGCAGTACGTC. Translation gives CASTPTSGGYEQYV.

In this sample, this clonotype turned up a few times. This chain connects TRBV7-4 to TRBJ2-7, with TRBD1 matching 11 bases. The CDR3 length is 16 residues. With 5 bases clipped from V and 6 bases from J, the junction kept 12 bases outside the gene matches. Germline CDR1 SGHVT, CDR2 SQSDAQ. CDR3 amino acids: CASSRTGTGGLGEQYF. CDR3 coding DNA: TGTGCCAGCAGCCGGACCGGGACAGGGGGTTTAGGCGAGCAGTACTTC.

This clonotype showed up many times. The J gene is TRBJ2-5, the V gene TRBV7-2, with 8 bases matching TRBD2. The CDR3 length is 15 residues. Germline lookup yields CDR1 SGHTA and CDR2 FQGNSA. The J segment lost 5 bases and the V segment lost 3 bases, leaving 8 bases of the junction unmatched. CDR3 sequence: CASSFSSGWAETQYF. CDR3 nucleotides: TGTGCCAGCAGCTTTTCTAGCGGGTGGGCGGAGACCCAGTACTTC.

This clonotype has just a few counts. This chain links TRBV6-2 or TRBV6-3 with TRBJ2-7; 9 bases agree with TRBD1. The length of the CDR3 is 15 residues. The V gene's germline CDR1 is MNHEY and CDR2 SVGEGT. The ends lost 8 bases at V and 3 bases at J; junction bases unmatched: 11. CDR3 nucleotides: TGTGCCAGCGCCCCGAGGGGGACAGGGCTCTACGAGCAGTACGTC. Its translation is CASAPRGTGLYEQYV.

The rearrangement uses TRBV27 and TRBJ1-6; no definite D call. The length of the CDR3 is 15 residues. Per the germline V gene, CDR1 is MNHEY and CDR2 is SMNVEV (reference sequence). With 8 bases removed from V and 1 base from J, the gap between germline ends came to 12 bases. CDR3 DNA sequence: TGTGCCAGCTTTTCGACATGGTCCTATAATTCACCCCTCCACTTT. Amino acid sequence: CASFSTWSYNSPLHF.

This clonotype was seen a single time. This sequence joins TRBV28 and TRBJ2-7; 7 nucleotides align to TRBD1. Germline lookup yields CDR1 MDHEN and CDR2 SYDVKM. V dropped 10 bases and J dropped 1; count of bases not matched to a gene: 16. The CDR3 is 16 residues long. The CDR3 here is CANSPTTGRRSYEQYF. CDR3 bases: TGTGCCAACAGCCCAACGACAGGGCGGAGGTCCTACGAGCAGTACTTC.

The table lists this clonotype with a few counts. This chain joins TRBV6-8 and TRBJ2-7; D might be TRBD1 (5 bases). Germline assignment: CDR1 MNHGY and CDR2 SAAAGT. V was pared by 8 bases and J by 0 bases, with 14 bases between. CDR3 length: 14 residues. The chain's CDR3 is CASGQVLTSYEQYF. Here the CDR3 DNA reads TGTGCCAGCGGACAAGTTCTAACCTCCTACGAGCAGTACTTC.

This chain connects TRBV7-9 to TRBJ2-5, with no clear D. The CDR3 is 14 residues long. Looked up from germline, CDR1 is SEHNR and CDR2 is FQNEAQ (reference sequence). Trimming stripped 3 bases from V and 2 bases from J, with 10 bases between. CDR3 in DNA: TGTGCCAGCAGCTTGGAACCTGGACAAGAGACCCAGTACTTC. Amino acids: CASSLEPGQETQYF.

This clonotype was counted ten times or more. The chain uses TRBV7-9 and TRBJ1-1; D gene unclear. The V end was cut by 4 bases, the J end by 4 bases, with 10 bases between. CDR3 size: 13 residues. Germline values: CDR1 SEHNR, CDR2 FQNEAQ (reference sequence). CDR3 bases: TGTGCCAGCAGCTCGACCTCGAGCACTGAAGCTTTCTTT. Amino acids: CASSSTSSTEAFF.

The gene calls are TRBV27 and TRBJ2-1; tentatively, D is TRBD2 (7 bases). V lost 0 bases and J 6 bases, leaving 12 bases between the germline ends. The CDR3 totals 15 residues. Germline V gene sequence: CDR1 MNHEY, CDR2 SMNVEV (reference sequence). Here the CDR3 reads CASSLSGGGLNEQFF. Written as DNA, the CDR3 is TGTGCCAGCAGTTTATCGGGGGGGGGCCTCAATGAGCAGTTCTTC.

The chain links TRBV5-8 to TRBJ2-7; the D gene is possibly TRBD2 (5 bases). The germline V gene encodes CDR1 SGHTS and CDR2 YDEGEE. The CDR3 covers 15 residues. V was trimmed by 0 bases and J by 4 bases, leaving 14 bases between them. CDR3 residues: CASSLAGVERYEQYF. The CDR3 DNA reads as TGTGCCAGCAGCTTGGCCGGGGTGGAGCGGTACGAGCAGTACTTC.

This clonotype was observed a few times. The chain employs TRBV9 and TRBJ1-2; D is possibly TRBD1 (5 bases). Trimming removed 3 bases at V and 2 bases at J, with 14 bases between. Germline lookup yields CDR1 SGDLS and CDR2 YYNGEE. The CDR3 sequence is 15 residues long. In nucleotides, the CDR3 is TGTGCCAGCAGCGGGGGGGGGAAGACCAACTATGGCTACACCTTC. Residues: CASSGGGKTNYGYTF.

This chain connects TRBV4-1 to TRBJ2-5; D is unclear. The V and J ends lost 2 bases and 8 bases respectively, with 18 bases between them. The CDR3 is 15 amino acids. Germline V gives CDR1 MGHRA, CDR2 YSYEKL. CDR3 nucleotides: TGCGCCAGCAGCCAACCTACGACGGGTGGAAATACCCAGTACTTC. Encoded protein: CASSQPTTGGNTQYF.

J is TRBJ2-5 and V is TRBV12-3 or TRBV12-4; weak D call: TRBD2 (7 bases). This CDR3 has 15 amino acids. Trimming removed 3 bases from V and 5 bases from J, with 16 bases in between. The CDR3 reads CASSLLGGAVETQYF. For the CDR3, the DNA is TGTGCCAGCAGTTTGCTGGGGGGGGCGGTGGAGACCCAGTACTTC.

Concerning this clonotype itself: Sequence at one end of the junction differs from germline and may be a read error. In DNA, the CDR3 is TGTTCCAGCAGCTTAGGGCATCAGTGGGGGTATGAGCAGTTCTTC. Protein: CSSSLGHQWGYEQFF. The J gene is TRBJ2-1, the V gene TRBV7-2; either TRBD1 or TRBD2 may fit D (5 bases each). CDR1 SGHTA and CDR2 FQGNSA come from the germline V gene. This CDR3 is built from 15 residues.

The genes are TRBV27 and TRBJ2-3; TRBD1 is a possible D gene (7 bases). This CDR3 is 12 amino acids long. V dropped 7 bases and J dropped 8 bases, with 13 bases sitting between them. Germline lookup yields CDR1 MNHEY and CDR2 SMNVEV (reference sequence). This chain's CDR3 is CASTAGGGTQYF. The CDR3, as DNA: TGTGCCAGCACAGCAGGGGGAGGTACGCAGTATTTT.

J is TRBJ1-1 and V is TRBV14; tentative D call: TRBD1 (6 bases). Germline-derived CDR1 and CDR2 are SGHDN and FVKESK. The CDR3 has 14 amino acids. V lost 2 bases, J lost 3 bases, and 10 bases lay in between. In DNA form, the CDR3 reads TGTGCCAGCAGCCAACGGGGGCTCTACACTGAAGCTTTCTTT. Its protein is CASSQRGLYTEAFF.

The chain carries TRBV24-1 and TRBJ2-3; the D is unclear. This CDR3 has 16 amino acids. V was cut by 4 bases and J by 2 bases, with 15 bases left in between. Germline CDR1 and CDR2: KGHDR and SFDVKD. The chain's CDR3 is CATSDRRDENTDTQYF. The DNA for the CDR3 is TGTGCCACCAGTGACCGCCGCGACGAAAACACAGATACGCAGTATTTT.

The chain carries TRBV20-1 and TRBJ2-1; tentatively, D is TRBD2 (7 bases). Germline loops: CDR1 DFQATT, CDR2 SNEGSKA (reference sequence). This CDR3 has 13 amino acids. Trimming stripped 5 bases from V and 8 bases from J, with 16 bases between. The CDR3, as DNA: TGCAGTGCTCCCTGGGGGGGGGCCGATGAGCAGTTCTTC. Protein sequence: CSAPWGGADEQFF.

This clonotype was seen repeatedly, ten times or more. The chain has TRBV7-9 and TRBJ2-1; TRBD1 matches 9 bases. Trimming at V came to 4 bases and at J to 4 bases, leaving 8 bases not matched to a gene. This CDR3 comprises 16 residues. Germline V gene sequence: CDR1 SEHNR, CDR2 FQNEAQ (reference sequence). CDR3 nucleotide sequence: TGTGCCAGCAGCTACGGCCGGGACAGGGCATACAATGAGCAGTTCTTC. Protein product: CASSYGRDRAYNEQFF.

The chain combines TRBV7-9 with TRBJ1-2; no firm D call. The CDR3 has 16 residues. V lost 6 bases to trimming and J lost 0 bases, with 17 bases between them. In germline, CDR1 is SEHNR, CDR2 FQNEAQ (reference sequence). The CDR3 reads CASRPDGRPPNYGYTF. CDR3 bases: TGTGCCAGCAGACCGGACGGAAGACCCCCTAACTATGGCTACACCTTC.

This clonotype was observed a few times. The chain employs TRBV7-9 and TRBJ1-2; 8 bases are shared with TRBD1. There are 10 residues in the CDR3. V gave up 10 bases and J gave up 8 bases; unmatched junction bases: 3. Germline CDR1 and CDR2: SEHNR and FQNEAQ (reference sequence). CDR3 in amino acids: CATTGGGYTF. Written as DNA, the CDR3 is TGTGCCACAACAGGGGGAGGCTACACCTTC.

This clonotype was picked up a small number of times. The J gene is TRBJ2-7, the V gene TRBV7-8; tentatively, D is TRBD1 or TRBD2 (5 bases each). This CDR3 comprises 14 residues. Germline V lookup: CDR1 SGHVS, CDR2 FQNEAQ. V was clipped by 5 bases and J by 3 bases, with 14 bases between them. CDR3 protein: CASSPDGDVYEQYF. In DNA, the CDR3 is TGTGCCAGCAGCCCAGACGGGGACGTCTACGAGCAGTACTTC.

CDR3 bases: TGTGCCAGCAGCTTCTTGGACAGGGGATCCACTGAAGCTTTCTTT. Translated, it gives CASSFLDRGSTEAFF. The V gene is TRBV7-9, the J gene TRBJ1-1; TRBD1 matches 9 bases. Germline V gene sequence: CDR1 SEHNR, CDR2 FQNEAQ (reference sequence). The length of the CDR3 is 15 residues. With V trimmed by 3 bases and J by 4 bases, 6 bases remained unmatched.

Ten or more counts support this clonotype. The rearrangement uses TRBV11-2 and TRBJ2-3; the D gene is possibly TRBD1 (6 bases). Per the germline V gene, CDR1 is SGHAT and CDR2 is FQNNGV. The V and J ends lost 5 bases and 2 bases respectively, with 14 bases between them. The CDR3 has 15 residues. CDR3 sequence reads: CASSQGQLITDTQYF. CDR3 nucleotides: TGTGCCAGCAGCCAAGGACAGTTAATCACAGATACGCAGTATTTT.